The clone carrying this T cell receptor (beta chain) has a single count. The antigen remains unidentified. The CDR3 covers 12 residues. V lost 6 bases, J lost 1 base, and 6 bases lay in between. Germline V gene lookup returns CDR1 MGHDK and CDR2 SYGVNS. This entry belongs to a study of T cell responses to AZD1222 COVID-19 vaccine. Notes on the study in general: Two AZD1222 doses significantly raised spike-specific TCR breadth and depth over controls.

Method: immunoSEQ multiplex PCR; TCRdb's copy keeps in-frame clones and lacks some. The repertoire holds 170,000 or so clones, with 85% to 95% as singletons. This specimen was peripheral blood, taken on day 0 of AZD1222 vaccination. The chain combines TRBV25-1 with TRBJ1-2; no firm D call. This clonotype originated in an adult in good health. CDR3 in amino acids: CASSSSNYGYTF. The CDR3 nucleotides read TGTGCCAGCAGCAGTAGTAACTATGGCTACACCTTC.